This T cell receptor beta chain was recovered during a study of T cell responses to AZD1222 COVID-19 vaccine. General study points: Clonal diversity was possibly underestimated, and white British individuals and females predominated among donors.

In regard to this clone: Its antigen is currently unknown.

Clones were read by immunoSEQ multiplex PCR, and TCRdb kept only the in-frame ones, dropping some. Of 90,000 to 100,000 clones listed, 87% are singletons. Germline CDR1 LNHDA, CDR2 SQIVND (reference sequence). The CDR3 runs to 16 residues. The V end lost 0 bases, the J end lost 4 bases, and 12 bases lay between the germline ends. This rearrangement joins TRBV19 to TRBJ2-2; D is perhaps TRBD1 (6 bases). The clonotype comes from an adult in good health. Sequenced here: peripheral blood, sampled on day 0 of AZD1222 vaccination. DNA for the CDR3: TGTGCCAGTAGTATAGACGAGGGGGAATCCACCGGGGAGCTGTTTTTT. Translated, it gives CASSIDEGESTGELFF.